A single sample gave rise to the 25 T cell receptor beta chains below, sequenced in a study of blood T cell repertoires in COVID-19 (dated by TCRdb to 2019 to 2021). The method was the immunoSEQ multiplex PCR assay. TCRdb re-hosts the immuneACCESS table, in-frame sequences only. Its copies lack some clones; in the studies checked, an unresolved V gene accounts for under half of them, and the cause for the rest is not known. In this sample the table shows just over 90,000 clones, 75% to 90% of which occur a single time. 18% of the sample lies in the top ten. Sequenced sample: peripheral blood. Receptors originate from a woman aged 80 or older with acute or convalescent COVID-19.

This clone was observed a handful of times. The V and J genes are TRBV5-1 and TRBJ1-2; 7 bases line up with TRBD1. Trimming cost V 1 base and J 4 bases; bases outside gene matches: 4. Germline loops: CDR1 SGHRS, CDR2 YFSETQ. This CDR3 has 14 amino acids. CDR3 in DNA: TGCGCCAGCAGCTTGACAGGGGAAAGCTATGGCTACACCTTC. Its protein is CASSLTGESYGYTF. The variable domain in full, with the rest retrieved from reference TRBV5-1 and TRBJ1-2, is KAGVTQTPRYLIKTRGQQVTLSCSPISGHRSVSWYQQTPGQGLQFLFEYFSETQRNKGNFPGRFSGRQFSNSRSEMNVSTLELGDSALYLCASSLTGESYGYTFGSGTRLTVV.

The J gene is TRBJ2-5, the V gene TRBV5-1; 14 nucleotides line up with TRBD2. The ends lost 1 base at V and 1 base at J; junction bases unmatched: 9. The CDR3 spans 19 residues. Germline V lookup: CDR1 SGHRS, CDR2 YFSETQ. The CDR3 loop is CASSLPRLAGGKRQETQYF. CDR3 in DNA: TGCGCCAGCAGCTTGCCGAGACTAGCGGGGGGGAAACGCCAAGAGACCCAGTACTTC.

The V gene is TRBV7-9, the J gene TRBJ1-3; TRBD1 might be the D (6 bases). Germline loops: CDR1 SEHNR, CDR2 FQNEAQ (reference sequence). This CDR3 has 17 residues. V was clipped by 3 bases and J by 0 bases, with 15 bases between them. CDR3 coding DNA: TGTGCCAGCAGCTTGCTCCCCGGACAGTCCTCTGGAAACACCATATATTTT. Encoded protein: CASSLLPGQSSGNTIYF.

The chain combines TRBV18 with TRBJ2-7, with D perhaps TRBD2 (6 bases). The CDR3 runs 15 residues. V lost 6 bases to trimming and J lost 2 bases, with 17 bases between them. CDR1 and CDR2 from the germline V gene are KGHSH and LQKENI. The CDR3 nucleotides are TGTGCCAGCTCCCTCGAGGGGACTGCGCCCTACGAGCAGTACTTC. The encoded protein is CASSLEGTAPYEQYF.

The CDR3 sequence: CASSPRTGSNYGYTF. CDR3 DNA sequence: TGTGCCAGCAGCCCCCGGACAGGATCTAACTATGGCTACACCTTC. The chain couples TRBV11-2 to TRBJ1-2; 7 bases align to TRBD1. CDR3 length: 15 residues. From germline, CDR1 is SGHAT and CDR2 FQNNGV. After removal of 5 bases from V and 0 bases from J, the junction contained 6 bases not matched to a gene. The full variable domain, its missing parts supplied by reference TRBV11-2 and TRBJ1-2, is EAGVAQSPRYKIIEKRQSVAFWCNPISGHATLYWYQQILGQGPKLLIQFQNNGVVDDSQLPKDRFSAERLKGVDSTLKIQPAKLEDSAVYLCASSPRTGSNYGYTFGSGTRLTVV.

This chain joins TRBV15 and TRBJ2-7; 9 bases map to TRBD2. Germline trimming cut 0 bases from V and 5 bases from J; bases unmatched to any gene: 11. Looked up from germline, CDR1 is LNHNV and CDR2 is YYDKDF (reference sequence). The CDR3 has 17 residues. CDR3 nucleotide sequence: TGTGCCACCAGCAGAGATGGGGCTAGCGGGGTAACCCACGAGCAGTACTTC. Protein product: CATSRDGASGVTHEQYF.

Turning to this clone: At one end the junction does not follow the germline gene, possibly because of a read error. The chain couples TRBV4-1 to TRBJ1-1, with TRBD1 identical over 8 bases. Germline CDR1 is MGHRA and CDR2 is YSYEKL. The CDR3 loop spans 22 amino acids. The CDR3 DNA is TGCGCCAGCAGCGAAGAGCTAGAGTTGGGGACAGGAATAAACCGGGGGAACACTGAAGCTTTCTTT. Its translation is CASSEELELGTGINRGNTEAFF.

The V call is TRBV24-1, the J call TRBJ2-3; TRBD2 agrees at 8 bases. This CDR3 comprises 18 residues. With V trimmed by 3 bases and J by 2 bases, 12 bases remained unmatched. Per germline, CDR1 KGHDR and CDR2 SFDVKD. CDR3 sequence: CATSDPIPIAGNTDTQYF. The CDR3 region has the DNA TGTGCCACCAGTGATCCCATACCTATAGCGGGGAACACAGATACGCAGTATTTT.

The chain couples TRBV5-1 to TRBJ1-2, with D unclear. Germline CDR1 and CDR2: SGHRS and YFSETQ. The CDR3 is 14 amino acids. Trimming removed 0 bases at V and 6 bases at J, with 12 bases between. The CDR3 loop is CASSLAAGMDGYTF. The CDR3 region has the DNA TGCGCCAGCAGCTTGGCGGCAGGTATGGATGGCTACACCTTC.

The chain carries TRBV12-5 and TRBJ2-7, with 9 bases aligning to TRBD1. Germline CDR1 LGHNT, CDR2 FRNRAP. The V gene end was trimmed by 2 bases and the J gene end by 5 bases; junction bases not matched to a gene: 1. This CDR3 contains 13 residues. CDR3 DNA sequence: TGTGCTAGTGGTTTGTGGGACAGGGACGAGCAGTACTTC. Its protein product is CASGLWDRDEQYF.

The V and J genes are TRBV4-1 and TRBJ2-5, with 14 bases matching TRBD2. This CDR3 contains 16 residues. Germline loops: CDR1 MGHRA, CDR2 YSYEKL. Trimming removed 4 bases from V and 4 bases from J; junction bases left unmatched: 5. CDR3 nucleotide sequence: TGCGCCAGCAGCCGGGGGACTAGCGGGGGCCCAGAGACCCAGTACTTC. This encodes CASSRGTSGGPETQYF.

This clone was observed a single time. The chain couples TRBV20-1 to TRBJ1-5, with 7 bases aligning to TRBD1. Trimming at V came to 3 bases and at J to 2 bases, leaving 16 bases not matched to a gene. The germline V gene encodes CDR1 DFQATT and CDR2 SNEGSKA (reference sequence). The CDR3 length is 18 residues. CDR3: CSASDQGVDRFGNQPQHF. CDR3 nucleotide sequence: TGCAGTGCTAGTGACCAGGGGGTAGATAGATTCGGCAATCAGCCCCAGCATTTT.

The chain combines TRBV4-1 with TRBJ2-7, with 8 nucleotides matching TRBD2. The CDR3 has 16 amino acids. Losses at the gene ends were 1 base for V and 0 bases for J; bases not matched to a gene: 5. From germline, CDR1 is MGHRA and CDR2 YSYEKL. DNA of the CDR3: TGCGCCAGCAGCCAAGTTAGCGGGGCGCACTCCTACGAGCAGTACTTC. Its protein product is CASSQVSGAHSYEQYF.

CDR3 sequence: CASSLGGVGEQFF. The CDR3 DNA sequence: TGTGCCAGCAGTTTAGGGGGGGTCGGTGAGCAGTTCTTC. The chain carries TRBV12-3 or TRBV12-4 and TRBJ2-1; possibly TRBD2 for D (6 bases). This CDR3 contains 13 residues. The V gene lost 1 base and the J gene lost 9 bases, with 10 bases spanning the gap.

V is TRBV2 and J is TRBJ1-1, with 10 bases identical to TRBD1. This CDR3 region has 15 residues. V lost 5 bases, J lost 4 bases, and 7 bases stayed unmatched. The germline CDR1 and CDR2 sequences are SNHLY and FYNNEI. The CDR3 sequence is CASSFRQGAITEAFF. The CDR3, as DNA: TGTGCCAGCAGTTTTCGACAGGGGGCGATCACTGAAGCTTTCTTT.

This clone has just one count. The chain has TRBV5-1 and TRBJ1-3, with D perhaps matching TRBD1 (6 bases). The CDR3 consists of 16 residues. The ends were cut back, 3 bases at V and 0 bases at J, with 13 bases in the middle. Germline CDR1 SGHRS, CDR2 YFSETQ. The CDR3 sequence is CASSWGTTASGNTIYF. The DNA of the CDR3 is TGCGCCAGCAGCTGGGGGACAACCGCCTCTGGAAACACCATATATTTT.

J is TRBJ1-5 and V is TRBV6-5; D gene ambiguous. The germline CDR1 and CDR2 sequences are MNHEY and SVGAGI. This CDR3 is built from 14 residues. Trimming removed 10 bases at V and 3 bases at J, with 16 bases between. As DNA, the CDR3 is TGTGCCATTCAAGGAGGCAGCTCCAATCAGCCCCAGCATTTT. As protein: CAIQGGSSNQPQHF.

V is TRBV7-8 and J is TRBJ2-3; 9 bases match TRBD2. The length of the CDR3 is 19 residues. J gave up 2 bases and V 1 base, and 13 bases lay outside the gene matches. Germline CDR1 is SGHVS and CDR2 is FQNEAQ. The CDR3 spells CASSLVWGLAPPPTDTQYF. The CDR3 DNA reads as TGTGCCAGCAGCTTAGTTTGGGGACTAGCACCCCCCCCCACAGATACGCAGTATTTT.

This sequence joins TRBV28 and TRBJ2-7; TRBD1 matches at 7 bases. CDR3 size: 14 residues. Trimming cost V 3 bases and J 2 bases; bases outside gene matches: 4. CDR1 is MDHEN, CDR2 SYDVKM, per germline. The CDR3 reads CASSFTGQPYEQYF. For the CDR3, the DNA is TGTGCCAGCAGTTTTACGGGACAGCCCTACGAGCAGTACTTC.

V is TRBV9 and J is TRBJ2-7, with D possibly being TRBD2 (5 bases). CDR3 length equals 14 residues. Trimming removed 4 bases at V and 3 bases at J, with 14 bases between. In germline, CDR1 is SGDLS, CDR2 YYNGEE. CDR3 region: CASSPWTGNYEQYF. DNA of the CDR3: TGTGCCAGCAGCCCCTGGACTGGGAACTACGAGCAGTACTTC.

V is TRBV3-1 (or the pseudogene TRBV3-2) and J is TRBJ2-5; TRBD2 agrees at 7 bases. CDR1 LGHDT and CDR2 YNNKEL come from the germline V gene (reference sequence). With 1 base clipped from V and 0 bases from J, the junction kept 11 bases outside the gene matches. CDR3 length equals 18 residues. The CDR3 loop reads CASSQAASFAGDQETQYF. For the CDR3, the DNA is TGTGCCAGCAGCCAAGCGGCGAGTTTCGCGGGGGACCAAGAGACCCAGTACTTC.

This chain uses TRBV5-1 with TRBJ1-4; unclear D gene. This CDR3 spans 16 amino acids. V was trimmed by 4 bases and J by 3 bases, leaving 16 bases between them. Germline V gene sequence: CDR1 SGHRS, CDR2 YFSETQ. The CDR3 sequence: CASSPGYRGSNEKLFF. CDR3 nucleotides: TGCGCCAGCAGCCCGGGTTACCGGGGATCTAATGAAAAACTGTTTTTT.

This chain joins TRBV5-1 and TRBJ2-1; weak D call: TRBD2 (5 bases). The CDR3 runs 16 residues. In germline, CDR1 is SGHRS, CDR2 YFSETQ. The V gene lost 4 bases and the J gene lost 2 bases, with 16 bases spanning the gap. The CDR3, as DNA: TGCGCCAGCAGCGCTGAAACGAGGGTCCCCTACAATGAGCAGTTCTTC. As protein: CASSAETRVPYNEQFF.

The CDR3 spells CASRGTGGFSPLHF. In DNA form, the CDR3 reads TGTGCCAGCAGAGGGACAGGGGGCTTTTCACCCCTCCACTTT. The genes are TRBV2 and TRBJ1-6; 12 nucleotides line up with TRBD1. Germline assignment: CDR1 SNHLY and CDR2 FYNNEI. This CDR3 has 14 residues. V shed 6 bases and J 9 bases; nucleotides not matched to a gene: 3.

The chain recombines TRBV5-5 with TRBJ1-3; no clear D gene. Germline lookup yields CDR1 SGHKS and CDR2 YYEKEE (reference sequence). Trimming cost V 0 bases and J 0 bases, with 10 bases left between them. This CDR3 region has 16 residues. CDR3 region: CASSLDRGISGNTIYF. The DNA for the CDR3 is TGTGCCAGCAGCTTGGATCGGGGAATCTCTGGAAACACCATATATTTT.